Described below is a single T cell receptor (beta chain) sequence and its context. This specimen comes from a study of control samples from healthy donors and cancer patients. The table came from immunoSEQ multiplex PCR; TCRdb's copy has only in-frame clones and leaves some out. Seen here are just under 80,000 clones, about 87% observed once, and the top ten hold 1.9%. The CDR3 extends over 15 amino acids. Trimming stripped 5 bases from V and 3 bases from J, with 16 bases between. In germline, CDR1 is SEHNR, CDR2 FQNEAQ (reference sequence). The sequence was obtained from a woman aged 60 to 75 with head and neck cancer. The sample was PBMCs. The chain has TRBV7-9 and TRBJ1-1; D is perhaps TRBD1 (5 bases). The CDR3 DNA reads TGTGCCAGCAGCACCCGACAAGGGGTAGACACTGAAGCTTTCTTT. Its protein product is CASSTRQGVDTEAFF.